The clone carrying this T cell receptor beta chain was seen a handful of times. Its antigen is unidentified. The data stem from a study of blood T cells in healthy people across ages. General observations from the study: Roughly linearly, TCR beta diversity per million T cells fell as age increased. Both naive CD4+ cell counts and diversity were greater in long-lived donors than in aged donors.

The germline CDR1 and CDR2 sequences are MNHEY and SMNVEV (reference sequence). The CDR3 is made up of 17 amino acids. V was trimmed by 3 bases and J by 0 bases, leaving 15 bases between them. Sample-barcoded 5' priming and a J-beta primer mix drove a second PCR of 7 to 11 cycles. Through a template-switch adaptor with 12 random nucleotides, each cDNA molecule received a tag. One entry per CDR3 protein results from TCRdb running MiXCR on the 5' RACE reads. In the table there are about 1,400,000 distinct CDR3 sequences, 42% of which are singletons. This TCR was recovered from a woman aged 18 to 35 in good health. The source material was blood. The rearrangement uses TRBV27 and TRBJ2-1; D is possibly TRBD1 (5 bases). The CDR3 nucleotides read TGTGCCAGCAGTTTGATTTTCGATACAGGCTCCTACAATGAGCAGTTCTTC. Translation gives CASSLIFDTGSYNEQFF.